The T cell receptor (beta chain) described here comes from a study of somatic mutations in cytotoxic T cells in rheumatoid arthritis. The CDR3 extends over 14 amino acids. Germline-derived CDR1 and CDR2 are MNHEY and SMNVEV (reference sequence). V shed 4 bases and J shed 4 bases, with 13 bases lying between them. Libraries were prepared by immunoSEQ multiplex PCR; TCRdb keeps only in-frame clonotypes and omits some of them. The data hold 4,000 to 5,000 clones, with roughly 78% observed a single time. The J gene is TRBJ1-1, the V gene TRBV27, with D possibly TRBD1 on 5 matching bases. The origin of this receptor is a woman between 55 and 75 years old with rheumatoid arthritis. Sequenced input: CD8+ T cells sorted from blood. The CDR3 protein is CASSYTGGSTEAFF. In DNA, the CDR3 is TGTGCCAGCAGTTACACAGGCGGAAGCACTGAAGCTTTCTTT.